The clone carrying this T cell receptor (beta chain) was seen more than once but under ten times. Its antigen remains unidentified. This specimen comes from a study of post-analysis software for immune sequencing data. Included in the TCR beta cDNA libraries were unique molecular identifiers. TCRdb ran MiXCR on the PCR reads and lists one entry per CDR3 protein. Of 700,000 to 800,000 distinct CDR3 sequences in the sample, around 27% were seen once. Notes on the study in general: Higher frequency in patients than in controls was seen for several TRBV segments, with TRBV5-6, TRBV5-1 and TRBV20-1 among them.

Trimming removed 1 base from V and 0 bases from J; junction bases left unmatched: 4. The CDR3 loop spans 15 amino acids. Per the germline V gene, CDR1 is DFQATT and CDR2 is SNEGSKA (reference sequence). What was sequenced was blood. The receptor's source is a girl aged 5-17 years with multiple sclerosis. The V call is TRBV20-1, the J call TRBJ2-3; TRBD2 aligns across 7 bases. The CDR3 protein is CSARVLAESTDTQYF. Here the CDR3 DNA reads TGCAGTGCTAGAGTCCTAGCGGAAAGCACAGATACGCAGTATTTT.